The sequence of this T cell receptor (beta chain) was determined in a study of shared clonotypes between healthy human individuals. Overall study results and limits: In a few donors, roughly 5.2% of naive CD4 clonotypes appeared in common. A generally larger estimated richness was seen in naive subsets than in memory subsets.

Regarding this clone: Its antigen is undetermined.

For each subset, genomic DNA was distributed in equal portions over several immunoSEQ plates. TCRdb's copy holds only in-frame clones and misses some; the assay was immunoSEQ multiplex PCR. The data show 730,000 or so clones, roughly 78% seen once. The V and J ends lost 7 bases and 9 bases, in that order; junction bases with no gene match: 6. Germline assignment: CDR1 MDHEN and CDR2 SYDVKM. The CDR3 spans 13 residues. Material for sequencing was memory CD4+ T cells sorted from blood. Indicated subset: CD45RA-negative fraction. The chain uses TRBV28 and TRBJ2-1; TRBD2 matches at 10 bases. This TCR derives from a woman between 25 and 40 years old in good health. The CDR3 DNA reads as TGTGCCAGCAAAACTAGCGGGATTCCTGAGCAGTTCTTC. Amino acid sequence: CASKTSGIPEQFF.